This T cell receptor (beta chain) was recovered during a study of a mutant IDH1 vaccine in newly diagnosed glioma. As for the study in general: The treated population exhibited a male proportion of roughly 62%, a female proportion of about 38%, and a mean age of approximately 41 years.

Remarks on this clone: Its antigen is unidentified.

Sequencing used immunoSEQ multiplex PCR; TCRdb keeps in-frame clones, though not all of them. This table holds roughly 68,000 clones, roughly 74% found once. Documented time point: week 35, safety follow-up. Topical imiquimod accompanied each vaccine dose, which consisted of 300 ug of mutant IDH1 20-mer peptide. Germline V gene lookup returns CDR1 MNHEY and CDR2 SVGAGI. Trimming took off 5 bases at V and 6 bases at J, with 9 bases between the two ends. The CDR3 runs 12 residues. This rearrangement joins TRBV6-5 to TRBJ2-3, with a weak D call TRBD1 (6 bases). The material was PBMCs, obtained from a glioma patient whose treatment included an IDH1 peptide vaccine. This clonotype was sampled from a man aged 45 to 65 with glioma. The CDR3 DNA reads TGTGCCAGCAGTCCAGGGGCCGATACGCAGTATTTT. This sequence encodes CASSPGADTQYF.